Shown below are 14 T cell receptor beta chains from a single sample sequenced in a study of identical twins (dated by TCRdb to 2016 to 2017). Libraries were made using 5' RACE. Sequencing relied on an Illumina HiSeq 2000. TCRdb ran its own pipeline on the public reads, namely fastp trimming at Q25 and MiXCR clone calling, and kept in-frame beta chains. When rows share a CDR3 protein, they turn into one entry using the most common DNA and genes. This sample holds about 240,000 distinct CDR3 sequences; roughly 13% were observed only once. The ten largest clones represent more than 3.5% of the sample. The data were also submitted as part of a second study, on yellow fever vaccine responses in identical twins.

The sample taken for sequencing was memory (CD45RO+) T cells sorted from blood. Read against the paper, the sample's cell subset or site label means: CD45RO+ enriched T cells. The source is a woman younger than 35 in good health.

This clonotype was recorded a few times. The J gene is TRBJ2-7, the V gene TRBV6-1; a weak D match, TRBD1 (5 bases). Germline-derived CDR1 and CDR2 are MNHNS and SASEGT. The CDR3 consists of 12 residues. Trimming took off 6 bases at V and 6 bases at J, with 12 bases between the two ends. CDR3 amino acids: CASRQQGSEQYF. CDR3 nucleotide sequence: TGTGCCAGCAGACAGCAGGGATCCGAGCAGTACTTC.

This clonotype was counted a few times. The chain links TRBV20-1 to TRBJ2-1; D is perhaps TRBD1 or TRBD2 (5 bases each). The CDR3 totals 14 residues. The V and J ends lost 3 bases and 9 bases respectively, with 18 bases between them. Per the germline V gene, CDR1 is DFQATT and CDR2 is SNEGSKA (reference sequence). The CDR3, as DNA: TGCAGTGCTAGGAATTCTCGGGGCCGGGGTGAGCAGTTCTTC. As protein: CSARNSRGRGEQFF.

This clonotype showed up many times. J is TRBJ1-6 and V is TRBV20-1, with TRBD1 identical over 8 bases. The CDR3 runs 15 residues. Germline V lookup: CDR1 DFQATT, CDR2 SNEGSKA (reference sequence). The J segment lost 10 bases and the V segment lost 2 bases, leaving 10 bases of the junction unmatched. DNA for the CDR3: TGCAGTGCTAGAATGTTGTCGGGACAGGCATCACCCCTCCACTTT. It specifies CSARMLSGQASPLHF.

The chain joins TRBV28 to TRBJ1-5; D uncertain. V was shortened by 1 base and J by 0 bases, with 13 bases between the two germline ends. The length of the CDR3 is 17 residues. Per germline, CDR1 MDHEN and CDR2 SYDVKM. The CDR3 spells CASSLYSLIISNQPQHF. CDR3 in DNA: TGTGCCAGCAGTTTATACAGCCTGATAATTAGCAATCAGCCCCAGCATTTT.

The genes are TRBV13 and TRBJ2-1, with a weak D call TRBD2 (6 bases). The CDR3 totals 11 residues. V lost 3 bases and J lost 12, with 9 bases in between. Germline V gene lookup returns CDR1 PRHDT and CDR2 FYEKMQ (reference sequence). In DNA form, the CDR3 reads TGTGCCAGCAGCTTTGAGGAGGGGCAGTTCTTC. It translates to CASSFEEGQFF.

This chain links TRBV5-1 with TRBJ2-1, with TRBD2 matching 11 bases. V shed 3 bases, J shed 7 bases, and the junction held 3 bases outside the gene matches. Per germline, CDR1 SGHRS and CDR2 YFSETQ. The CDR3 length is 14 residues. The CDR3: CASSSSGGHNEQFF. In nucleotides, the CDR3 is TGCGCCAGCAGCTCTAGCGGGGGGCATAATGAGCAGTTCTTC.

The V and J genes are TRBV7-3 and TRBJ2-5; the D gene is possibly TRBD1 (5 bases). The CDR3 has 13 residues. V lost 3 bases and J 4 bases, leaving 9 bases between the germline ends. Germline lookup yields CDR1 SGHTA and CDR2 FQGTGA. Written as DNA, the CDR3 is TGTGCCAGCAGCTTCTCCAGGGCAGAGACCCAGTACTTC. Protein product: CASSFSRAETQYF.

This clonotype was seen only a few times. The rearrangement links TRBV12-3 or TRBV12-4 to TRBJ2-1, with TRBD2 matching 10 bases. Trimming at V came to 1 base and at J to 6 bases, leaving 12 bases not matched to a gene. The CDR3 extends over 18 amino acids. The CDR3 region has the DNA TGTGCCAGCAGTTTAGTCAGGAGTCCTAGCGGGAGACTCAATGAGCAGTTCTTC. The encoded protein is CASSLVRSPSGRLNEQFF.

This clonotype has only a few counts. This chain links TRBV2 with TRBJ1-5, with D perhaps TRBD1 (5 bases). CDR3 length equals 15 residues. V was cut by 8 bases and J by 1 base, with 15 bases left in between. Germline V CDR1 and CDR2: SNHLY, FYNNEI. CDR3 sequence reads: CASAMGRESNQPQHF. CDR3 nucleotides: TGTGCCAGCGCTATGGGCAGGGAGAGCAATCAGCCCCAGCATTTT.

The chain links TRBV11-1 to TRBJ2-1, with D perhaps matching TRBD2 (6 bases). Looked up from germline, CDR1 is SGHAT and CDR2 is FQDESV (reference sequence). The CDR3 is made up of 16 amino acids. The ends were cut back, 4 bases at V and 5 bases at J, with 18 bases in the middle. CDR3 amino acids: CASSSTEGGSNNEQFF. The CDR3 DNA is TGTGCCAGCAGCTCTACGGAGGGCGGGTCAAACAATGAGCAGTTCTTC.

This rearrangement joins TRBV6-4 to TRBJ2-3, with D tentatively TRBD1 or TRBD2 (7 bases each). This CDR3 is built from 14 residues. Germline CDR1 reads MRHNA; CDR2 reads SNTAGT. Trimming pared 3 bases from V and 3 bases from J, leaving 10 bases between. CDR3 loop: CASSDQGGTDTQYF. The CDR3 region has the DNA TGTGCCAGCAGTGATCAGGGGGGGACAGATACGCAGTATTTT.

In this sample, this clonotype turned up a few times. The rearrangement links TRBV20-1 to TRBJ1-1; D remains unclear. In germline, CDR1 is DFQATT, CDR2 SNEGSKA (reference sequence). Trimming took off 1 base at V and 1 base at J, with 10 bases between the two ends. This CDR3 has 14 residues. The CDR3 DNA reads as TGCAGTGCTAGAGTAGATTGGGGGAACACTGAAGCTTTCTTT. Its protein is CSARVDWGNTEAFF.

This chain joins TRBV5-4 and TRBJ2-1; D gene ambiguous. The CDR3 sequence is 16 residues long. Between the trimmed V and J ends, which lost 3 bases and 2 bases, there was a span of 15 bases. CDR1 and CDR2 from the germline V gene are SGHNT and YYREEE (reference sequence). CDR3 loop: CASSSKKGKTYNEQFF. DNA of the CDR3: TGTGCCAGCAGCTCCAAAAAAGGGAAGACCTACAATGAGCAGTTCTTC.

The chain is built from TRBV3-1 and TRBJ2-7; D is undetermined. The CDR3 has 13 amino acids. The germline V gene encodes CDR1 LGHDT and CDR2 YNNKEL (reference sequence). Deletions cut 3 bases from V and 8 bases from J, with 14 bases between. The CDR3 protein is CASSHLYQEQQYF. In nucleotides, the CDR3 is TGTGCCAGCAGCCACCTATACCAGGAGCAGCAGTACTTC.